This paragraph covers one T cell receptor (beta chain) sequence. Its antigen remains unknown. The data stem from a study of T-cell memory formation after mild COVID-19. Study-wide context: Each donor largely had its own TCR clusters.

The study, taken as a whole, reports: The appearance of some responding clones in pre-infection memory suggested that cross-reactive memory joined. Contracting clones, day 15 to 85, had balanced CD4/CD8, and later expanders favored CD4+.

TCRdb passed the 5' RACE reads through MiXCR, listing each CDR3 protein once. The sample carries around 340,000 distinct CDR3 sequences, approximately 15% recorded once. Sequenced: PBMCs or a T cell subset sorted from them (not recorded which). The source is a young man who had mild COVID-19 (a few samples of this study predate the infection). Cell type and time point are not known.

In DNA, the CDR3 is TGTGCCATCAGTGAGGGGGGAGGGAACACTGAAGCTTTCTTT. This codes for CAISEGGGNTEAFF. This chain connects TRBV10-3 to TRBJ1-1; a weak D match, TRBD1 (5 bases). Trimming left V 2 bases short and J 1 base short, with 8 bases between. CDR1 and CDR2 from the germline V gene are ENHRY and SYGVKD. This CDR3 comprises 14 residues.